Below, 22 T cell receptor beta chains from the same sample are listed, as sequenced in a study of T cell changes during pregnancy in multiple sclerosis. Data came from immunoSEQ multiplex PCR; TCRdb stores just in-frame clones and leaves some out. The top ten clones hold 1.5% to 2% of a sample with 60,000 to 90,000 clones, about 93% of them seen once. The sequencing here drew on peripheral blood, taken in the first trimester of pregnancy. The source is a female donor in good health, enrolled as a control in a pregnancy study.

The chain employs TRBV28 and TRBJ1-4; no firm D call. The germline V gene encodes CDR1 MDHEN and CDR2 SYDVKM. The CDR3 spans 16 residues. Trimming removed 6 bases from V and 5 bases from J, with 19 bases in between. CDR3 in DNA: TGTGCCAGCAGAACTGCCCCACAGTTGGCCAATGAAAAACTGTTTTTT. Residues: CASRTAPQLANEKLFF.

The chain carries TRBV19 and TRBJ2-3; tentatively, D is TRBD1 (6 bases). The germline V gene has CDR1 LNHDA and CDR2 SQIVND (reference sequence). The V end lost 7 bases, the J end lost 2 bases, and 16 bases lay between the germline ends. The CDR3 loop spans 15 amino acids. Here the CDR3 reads CASTYATGHTDTQYF. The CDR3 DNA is TGTGCCAGTACTTATGCGACAGGACACACAGATACGCAGTATTTT.

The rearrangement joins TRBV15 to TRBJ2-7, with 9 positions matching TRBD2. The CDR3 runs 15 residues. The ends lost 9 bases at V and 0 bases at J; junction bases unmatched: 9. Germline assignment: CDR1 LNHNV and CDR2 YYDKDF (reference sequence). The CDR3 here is CATSEGAGGSYEQYF. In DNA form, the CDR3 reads TGTGCCACGAGCGAGGGAGCGGGAGGCTCCTACGAGCAGTACTTC.

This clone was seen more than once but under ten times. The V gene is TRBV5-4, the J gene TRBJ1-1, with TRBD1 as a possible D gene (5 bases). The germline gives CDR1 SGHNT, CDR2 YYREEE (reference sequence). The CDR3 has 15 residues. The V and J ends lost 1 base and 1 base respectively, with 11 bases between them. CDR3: CASSLFGGANTEAFF. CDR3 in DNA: TGTGCCAGCAGCTTGTTCGGGGGTGCGAACACTGAAGCTTTCTTT.

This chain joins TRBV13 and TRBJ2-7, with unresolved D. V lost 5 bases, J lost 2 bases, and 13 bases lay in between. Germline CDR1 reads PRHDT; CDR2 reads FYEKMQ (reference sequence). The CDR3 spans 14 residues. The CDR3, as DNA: TGTGCCAGCAGCACACGCCTGGTCCCCTACGAGCAGTACTTC. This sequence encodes CASSTRLVPYEQYF.

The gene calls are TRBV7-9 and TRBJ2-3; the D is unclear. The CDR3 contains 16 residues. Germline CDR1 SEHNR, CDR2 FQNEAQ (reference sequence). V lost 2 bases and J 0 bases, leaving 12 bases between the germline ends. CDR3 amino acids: CASSLLALGSTDTQYF. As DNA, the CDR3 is TGTGCCAGCAGCTTATTGGCGCTGGGCAGCACAGATACGCAGTATTTT.

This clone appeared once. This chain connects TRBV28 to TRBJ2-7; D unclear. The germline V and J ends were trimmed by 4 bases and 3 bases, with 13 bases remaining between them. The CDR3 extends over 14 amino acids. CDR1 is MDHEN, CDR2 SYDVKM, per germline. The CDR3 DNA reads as TGTGCCAGCAGTTCCTACCCTCCGGGCTACGAGCAGTACTTC. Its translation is CASSSYPPGYEQYF.

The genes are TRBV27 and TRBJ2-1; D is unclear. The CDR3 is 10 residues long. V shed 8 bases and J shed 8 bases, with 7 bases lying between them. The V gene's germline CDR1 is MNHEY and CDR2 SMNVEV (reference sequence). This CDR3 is CASAVYEQFF. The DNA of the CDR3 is TGTGCCAGCGCGGTATATGAGCAGTTCTTC.

Written as DNA, the CDR3 is TGTGCCAGCAGCTTGGGCAGGGGCCCTTCCTTCCCTAACTATGGCTACACCTTC. Translating gives CASSLGRGPSFPNYGYTF. The chain uses TRBV5-6 and TRBJ1-2; maybe TRBD1 (6 bases). The CDR3 sequence is 18 residues long. Germline V gene lookup returns CDR1 SGHDT and CDR2 YYEEEE. V lost 0 bases, J lost 0 bases, and 18 bases lay in between.

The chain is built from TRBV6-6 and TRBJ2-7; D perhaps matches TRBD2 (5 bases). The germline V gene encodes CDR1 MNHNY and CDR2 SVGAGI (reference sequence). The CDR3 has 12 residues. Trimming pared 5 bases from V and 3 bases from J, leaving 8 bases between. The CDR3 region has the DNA TGTGCCAGCAGTGCACGGGGCTACGAGCAGTACTTC. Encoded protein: CASSARGYEQYF.

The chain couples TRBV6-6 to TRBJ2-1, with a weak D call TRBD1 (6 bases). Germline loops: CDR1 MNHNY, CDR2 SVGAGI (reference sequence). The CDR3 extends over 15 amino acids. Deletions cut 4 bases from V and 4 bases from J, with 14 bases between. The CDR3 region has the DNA TGTGCCAGCAGTTTCGTCAGGGGCGGGTACAATGAGCAGTTCTTC. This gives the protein CASSFVRGGYNEQFF.

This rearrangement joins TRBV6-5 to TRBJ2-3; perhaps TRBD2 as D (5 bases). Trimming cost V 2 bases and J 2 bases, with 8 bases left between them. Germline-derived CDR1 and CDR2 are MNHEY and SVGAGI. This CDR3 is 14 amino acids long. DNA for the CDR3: TGTGCCAGCAGTTACGACTACTCCACAGATACGCAGTATTTT. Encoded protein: CASSYDYSTDTQYF.

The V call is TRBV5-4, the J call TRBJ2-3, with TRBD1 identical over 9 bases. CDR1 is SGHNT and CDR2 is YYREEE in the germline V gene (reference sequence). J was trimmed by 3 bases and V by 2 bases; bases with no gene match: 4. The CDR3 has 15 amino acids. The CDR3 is CASSFWDRVTDTQYF. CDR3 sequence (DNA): TGTGCCAGCAGCTTTTGGGACAGGGTGACAGATACGCAGTATTTT.

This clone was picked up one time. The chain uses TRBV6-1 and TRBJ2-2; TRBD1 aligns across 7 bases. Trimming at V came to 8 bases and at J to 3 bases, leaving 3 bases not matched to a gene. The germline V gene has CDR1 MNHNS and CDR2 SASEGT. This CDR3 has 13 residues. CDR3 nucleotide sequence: TGTGCCAGCCCGGACAGGTACACCGGGGAGCTGTTTTTT. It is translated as CASPDRYTGELFF.

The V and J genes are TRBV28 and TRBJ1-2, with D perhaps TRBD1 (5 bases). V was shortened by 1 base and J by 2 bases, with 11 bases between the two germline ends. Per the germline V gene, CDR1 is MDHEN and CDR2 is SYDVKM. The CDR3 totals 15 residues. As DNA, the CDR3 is TGTGCCAGCAGTTTATTGGCAGGGATGAACTATGGCTACACCTTC. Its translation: CASSLLAGMNYGYTF.

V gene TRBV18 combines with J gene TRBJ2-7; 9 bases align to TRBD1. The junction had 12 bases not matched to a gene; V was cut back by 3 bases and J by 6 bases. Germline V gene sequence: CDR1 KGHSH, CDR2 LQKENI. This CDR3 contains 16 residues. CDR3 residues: CASSPGGGQGSLEQYF. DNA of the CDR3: TGTGCCAGCTCACCGGGGGGGGGACAGGGATCACTCGAGCAGTACTTC.

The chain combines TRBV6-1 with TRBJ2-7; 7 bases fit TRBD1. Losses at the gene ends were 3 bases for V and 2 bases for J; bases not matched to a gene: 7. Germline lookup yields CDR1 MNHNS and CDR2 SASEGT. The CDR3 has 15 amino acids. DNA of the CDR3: TGTGCCAGCAGTGACAGGGACAGCCCTACCTACGAGCAGTACTTC. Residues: CASSDRDSPTYEQYF.

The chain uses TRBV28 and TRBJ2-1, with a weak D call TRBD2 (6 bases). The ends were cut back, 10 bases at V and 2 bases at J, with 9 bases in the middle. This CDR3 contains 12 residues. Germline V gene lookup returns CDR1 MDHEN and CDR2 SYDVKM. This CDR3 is CAITGAYNEQFF. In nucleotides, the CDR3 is TGTGCCATTACGGGAGCCTACAATGAGCAGTTCTTC.

DNA for the CDR3: TGTGCCAGCAAAGCCGGGAATCCTGGCTACACCTTC. Amino acids: CASKAGNPGYTF. This chain joins TRBV6-1 and TRBJ1-2; D is uncertain. CDR1 MNHNS and CDR2 SASEGT come from the germline V gene. The CDR3 loop spans 12 amino acids. The ends were cut back, 7 bases at V and 7 bases at J, with 13 bases in the middle.

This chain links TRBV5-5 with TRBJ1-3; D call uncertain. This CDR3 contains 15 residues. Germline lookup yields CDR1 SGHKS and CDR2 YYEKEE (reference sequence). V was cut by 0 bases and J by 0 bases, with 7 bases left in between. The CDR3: CASSLAGLSGNTIYF. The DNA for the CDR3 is TGTGCCAGCAGCTTGGCAGGACTCTCTGGAAACACCATATATTTT.

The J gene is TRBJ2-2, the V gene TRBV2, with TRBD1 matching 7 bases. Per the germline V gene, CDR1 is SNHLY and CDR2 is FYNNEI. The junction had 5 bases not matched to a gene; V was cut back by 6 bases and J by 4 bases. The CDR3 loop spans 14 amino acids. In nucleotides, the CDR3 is TGTGCCAGCAGATCGGACAGGAGCACCGGGGAGCTGTTTTTT. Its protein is CASRSDRSTGELFF.

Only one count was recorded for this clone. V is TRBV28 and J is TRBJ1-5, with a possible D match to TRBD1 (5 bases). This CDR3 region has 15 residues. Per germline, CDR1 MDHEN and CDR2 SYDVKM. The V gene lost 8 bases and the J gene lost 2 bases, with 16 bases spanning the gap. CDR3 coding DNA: TGTGCCAGCGGGCCGGGGGGGGTGGGCAATCAGCCCCAGCATTTT. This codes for CASGPGGVGNQPQHF.